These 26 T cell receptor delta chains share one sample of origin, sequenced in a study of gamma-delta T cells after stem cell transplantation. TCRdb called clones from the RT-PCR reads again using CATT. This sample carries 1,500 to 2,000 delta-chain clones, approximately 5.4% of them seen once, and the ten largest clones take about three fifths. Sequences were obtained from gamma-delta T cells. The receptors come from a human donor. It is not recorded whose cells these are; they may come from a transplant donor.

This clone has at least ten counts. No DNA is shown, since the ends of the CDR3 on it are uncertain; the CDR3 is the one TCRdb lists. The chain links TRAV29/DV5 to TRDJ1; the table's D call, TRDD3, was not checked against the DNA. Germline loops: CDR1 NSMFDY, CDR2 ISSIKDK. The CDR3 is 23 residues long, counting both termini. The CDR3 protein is CSVLLCSKRDGTGETIYTDKLIF.

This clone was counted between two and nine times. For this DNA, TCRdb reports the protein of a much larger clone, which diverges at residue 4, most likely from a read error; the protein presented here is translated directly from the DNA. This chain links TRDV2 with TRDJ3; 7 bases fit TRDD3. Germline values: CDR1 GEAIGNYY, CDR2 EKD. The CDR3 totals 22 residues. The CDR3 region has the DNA TGTGCCTGTGCCACCGCCTGGGGGTCCGACGACCCGGAATCCTGGGACACCCGACAGATGTTTTTC. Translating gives CACATAWGSDDPESWDTRQMFF.

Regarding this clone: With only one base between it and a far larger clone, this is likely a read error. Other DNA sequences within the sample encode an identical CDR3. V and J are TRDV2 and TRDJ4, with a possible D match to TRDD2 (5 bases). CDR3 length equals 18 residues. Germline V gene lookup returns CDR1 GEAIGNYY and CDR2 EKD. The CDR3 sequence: CACDDGLHRPQFTRPLIF. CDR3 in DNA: TGCGCCTGTGACGATGGCCTTCACCGACCACAATTTACCAGACCCCTGATCTTT.

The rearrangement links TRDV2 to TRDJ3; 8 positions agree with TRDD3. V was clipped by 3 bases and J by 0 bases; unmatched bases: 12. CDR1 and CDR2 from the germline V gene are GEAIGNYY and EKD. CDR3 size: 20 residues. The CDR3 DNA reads TGTGCCTGTGACGATATGTTGGGATACGAAGGCTCCTGGGACACCCGACAGATGTTTTTC. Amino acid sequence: CACDDMLGYEGSWDTRQMFF.

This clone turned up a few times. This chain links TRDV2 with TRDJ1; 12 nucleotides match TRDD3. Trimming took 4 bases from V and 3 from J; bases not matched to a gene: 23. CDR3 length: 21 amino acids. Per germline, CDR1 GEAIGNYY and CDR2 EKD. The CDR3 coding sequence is TGTGCCTGTGAAACCTTCCTCAATGTTTGGGAACTGGGGGATACACCCGATAAACTCATCTTT. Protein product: CACETFLNVWELGDTPDKLIF.

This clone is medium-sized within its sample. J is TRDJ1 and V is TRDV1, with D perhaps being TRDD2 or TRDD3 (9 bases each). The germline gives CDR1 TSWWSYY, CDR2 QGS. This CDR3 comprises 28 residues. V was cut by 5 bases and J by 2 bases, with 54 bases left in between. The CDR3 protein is CALGSYRPSYFEGVLGDHYRDRTDKLIF. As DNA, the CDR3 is TGTGCTCTTGGGTCTTATCGCCCTTCCTACTTTGAAGGGGTACTGGGGGACCACTATAGAGATCGTACCGATAAACTCATCTTT.

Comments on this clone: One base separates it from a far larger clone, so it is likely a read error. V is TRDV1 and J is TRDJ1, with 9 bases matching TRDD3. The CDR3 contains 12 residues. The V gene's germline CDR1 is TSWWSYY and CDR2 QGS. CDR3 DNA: TGTGCTCTTACTGGGGGAACCGATAAACCCATCTTT. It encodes CALTGGTDKPIF.

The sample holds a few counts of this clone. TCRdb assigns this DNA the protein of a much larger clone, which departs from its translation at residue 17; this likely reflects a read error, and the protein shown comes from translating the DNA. CDR3 region: CACDPGPFWGTKYTDKRIF. Here the CDR3 DNA reads TGTGCCTGTGACCCTGGTCCCTTCTGGGGGACCAAATACACCGATAAACGCATCTTT. The gene calls are TRDV2 and TRDJ1; 8 bases are a match to TRDD3. CDR3 length: 19 residues. Germline values: CDR1 GEAIGNYY, CDR2 EKD.

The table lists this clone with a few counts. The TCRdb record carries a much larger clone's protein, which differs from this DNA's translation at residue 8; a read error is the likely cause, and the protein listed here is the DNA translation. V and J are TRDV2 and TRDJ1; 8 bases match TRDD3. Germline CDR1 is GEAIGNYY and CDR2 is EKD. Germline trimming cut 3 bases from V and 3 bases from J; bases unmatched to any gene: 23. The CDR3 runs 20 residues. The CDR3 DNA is TGTGCCTGTGACCTACTGGGGGGTACGCGAAGGAGAAACTGGTCCGATAAACTCATCTTT. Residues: CACDLLGGTRRRNWSDKLIF.

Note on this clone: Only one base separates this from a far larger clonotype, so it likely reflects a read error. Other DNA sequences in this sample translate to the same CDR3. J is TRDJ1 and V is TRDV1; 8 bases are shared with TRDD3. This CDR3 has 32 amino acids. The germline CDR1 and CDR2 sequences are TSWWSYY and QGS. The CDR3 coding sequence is TGTGCTCTTGGGGAAGGGAGGAGCACGGATTTTGTTAAGTTTCTCTGGCCTCCTTCAATTACTGGGGGCCCAAGGTACACCGATAAACTCATCTTC. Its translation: CALGEGRSTDFVKFLWPPSITGGPRYTDKLIF.

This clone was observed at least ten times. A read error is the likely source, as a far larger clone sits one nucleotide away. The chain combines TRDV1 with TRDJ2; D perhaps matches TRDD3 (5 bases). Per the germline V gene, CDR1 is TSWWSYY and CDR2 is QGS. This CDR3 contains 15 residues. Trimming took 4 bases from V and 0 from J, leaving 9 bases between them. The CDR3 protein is CALGAEGSLTAQLFF. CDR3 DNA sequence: TGTGCTCTTGGGGCGGAGGGATCTTTGACAGCACAACTCTTCTTT.

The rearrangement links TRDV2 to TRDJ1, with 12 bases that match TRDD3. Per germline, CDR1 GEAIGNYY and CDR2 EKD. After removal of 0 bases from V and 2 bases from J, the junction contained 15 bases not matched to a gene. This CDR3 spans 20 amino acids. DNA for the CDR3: TGTGCCTGTGACACCGTTACTGGGGGATACTCGGGATATAGGACCGATAAACTCATCTTT. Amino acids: CACDTVTGGYSGYRTDKLIF.

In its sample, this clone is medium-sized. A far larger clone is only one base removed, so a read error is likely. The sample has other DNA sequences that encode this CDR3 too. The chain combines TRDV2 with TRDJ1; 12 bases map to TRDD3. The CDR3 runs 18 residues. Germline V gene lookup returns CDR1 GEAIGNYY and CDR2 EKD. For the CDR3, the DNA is TGTGCCTGTGACACTCCTACTGGGGGATACCCCTATACCGATAAACTCATCTTC. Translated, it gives CACDTPTGGYPYTDKLIF.

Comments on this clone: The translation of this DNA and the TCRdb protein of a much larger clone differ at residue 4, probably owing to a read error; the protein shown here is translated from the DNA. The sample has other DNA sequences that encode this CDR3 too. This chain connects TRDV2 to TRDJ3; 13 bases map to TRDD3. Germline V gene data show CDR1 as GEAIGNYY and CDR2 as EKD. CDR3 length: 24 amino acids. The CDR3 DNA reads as TGTGCCTGTGGCACCCCTGACCCACTACTGGGGGATACGCGGAGCTCCTGGGACACCCGACAGATGTTTTTC. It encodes CACGTPDPLLGDTRSSWDTRQMFF.

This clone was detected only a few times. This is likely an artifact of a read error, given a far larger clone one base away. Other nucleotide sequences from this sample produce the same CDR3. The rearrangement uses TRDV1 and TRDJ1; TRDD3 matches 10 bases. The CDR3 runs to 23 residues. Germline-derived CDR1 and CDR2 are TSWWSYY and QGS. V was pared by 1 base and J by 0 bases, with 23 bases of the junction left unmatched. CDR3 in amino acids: CALGEPRGSYSWGIHGYTDKLIF. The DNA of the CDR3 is TGTGCTCTTGGGGAACCACGGGGTTCCTACAGTTGGGGGATACATGGGTACACCGATAAACTCATCTTT.

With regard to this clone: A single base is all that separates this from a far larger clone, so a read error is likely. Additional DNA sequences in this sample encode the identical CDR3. This CDR3 reads CALGELRGWGIVDKLIF. The CDR3 bases are TGTGCCCTTGGGGAACTCCGTGGCTGGGGGATTGTAGATAAACTCATCTTT. The rearrangement uses TRDV1 and TRDJ1; 9 bases are a match to TRDD3. CDR1 is TSWWSYY, CDR2 QGS, per germline. This CDR3 has 17 residues.

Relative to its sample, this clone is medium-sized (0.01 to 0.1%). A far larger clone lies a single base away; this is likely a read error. CDR3 sequence reads: CACDRYEAAGGYYRDTRQMFF. CDR3 bases: TGTGCCTGTGACCGGTATGAGGCCGCTGGGGGATACTACCGGGACACCCGACAGATGTTTTTC. This chain connects TRDV2 to TRDJ3; 11 nucleotides line up with TRDD3. Germline V CDR1 and CDR2: GEAIGNYY, EKD. V dropped 3 bases and J dropped 5; count of bases not matched to a gene: 17. The CDR3 spans 21 residues.

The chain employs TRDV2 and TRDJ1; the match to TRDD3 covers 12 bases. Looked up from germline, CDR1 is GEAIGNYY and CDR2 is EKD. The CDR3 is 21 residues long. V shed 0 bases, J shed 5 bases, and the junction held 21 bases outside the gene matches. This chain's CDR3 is CACDTVALPLGDTRKEDKLIF. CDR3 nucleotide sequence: TGTGCCTGTGACACCGTAGCTCTTCCGCTGGGGGATACGCGCAAGGAGGATAAACTCATCTTT.

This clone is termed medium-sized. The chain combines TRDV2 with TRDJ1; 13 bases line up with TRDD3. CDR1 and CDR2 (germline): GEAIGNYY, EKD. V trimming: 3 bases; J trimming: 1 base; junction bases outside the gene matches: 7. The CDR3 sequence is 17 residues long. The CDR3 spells CACDPVLGDTRTDKLIF. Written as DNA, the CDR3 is TGTGCCTGTGACCCAGTACTGGGGGATACGCGCACCGATAAACTCATCTTT.

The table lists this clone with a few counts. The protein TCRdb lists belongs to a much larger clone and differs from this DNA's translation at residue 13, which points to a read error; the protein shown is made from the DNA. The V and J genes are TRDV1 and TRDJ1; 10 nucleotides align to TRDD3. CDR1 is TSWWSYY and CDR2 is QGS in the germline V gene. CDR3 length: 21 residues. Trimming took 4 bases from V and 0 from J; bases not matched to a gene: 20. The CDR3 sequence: CALGGAFPFTGGSTYTDKLIF. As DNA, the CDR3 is TGTGCTCTTGGGGGGGCCTTCCCCTTTACTGGGGGATCAACGTACACCGATAAACTCATCTTT.

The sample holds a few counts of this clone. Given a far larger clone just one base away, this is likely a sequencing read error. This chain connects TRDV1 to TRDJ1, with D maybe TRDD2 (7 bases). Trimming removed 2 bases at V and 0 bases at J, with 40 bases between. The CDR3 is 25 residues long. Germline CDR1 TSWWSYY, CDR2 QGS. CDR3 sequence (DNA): TGTGCTCTTGGGGAAGGAGGTTCCTTCCTTTCCTACCCGGGGGACCCCCCCCAGTACACCGATAAACTCATCTTT. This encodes CALGEGGSFLSYPGDPPQYTDKLIF.

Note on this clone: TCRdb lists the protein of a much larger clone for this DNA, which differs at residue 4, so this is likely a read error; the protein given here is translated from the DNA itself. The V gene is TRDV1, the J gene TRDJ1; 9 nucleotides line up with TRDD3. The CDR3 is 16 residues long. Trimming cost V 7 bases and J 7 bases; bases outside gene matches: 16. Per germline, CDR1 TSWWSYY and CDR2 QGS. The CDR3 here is CALEARRATGGAKLIF. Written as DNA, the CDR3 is TGTGCTCTTGAGGCCCGGCGCGCTACTGGGGGAGCTAAACTCATCTTT.

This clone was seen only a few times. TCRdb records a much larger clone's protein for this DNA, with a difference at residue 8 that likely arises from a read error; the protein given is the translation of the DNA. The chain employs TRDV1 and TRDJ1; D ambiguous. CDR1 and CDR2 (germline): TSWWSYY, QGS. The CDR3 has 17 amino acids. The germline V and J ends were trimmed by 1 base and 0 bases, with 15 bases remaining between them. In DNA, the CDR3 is TGTGCTCTTGGGGAACCCGGGAGATCGGAGGACACCGATAAACTCATCTTT. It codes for CALGEPGRSEDTDKLIF.

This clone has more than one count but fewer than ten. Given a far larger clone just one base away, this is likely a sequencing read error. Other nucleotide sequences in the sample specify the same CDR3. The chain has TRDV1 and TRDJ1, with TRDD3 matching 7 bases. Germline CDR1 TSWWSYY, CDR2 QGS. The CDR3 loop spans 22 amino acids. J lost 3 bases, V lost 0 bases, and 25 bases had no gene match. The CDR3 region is CALGELGPTSVLGVPYSDKLIF. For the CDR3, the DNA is TGTGCTCTTGGGGAACTCGGGCCTACTTCAGTGCTGGGGGTCCCTTACTCCGATAAACTCATCTTT.

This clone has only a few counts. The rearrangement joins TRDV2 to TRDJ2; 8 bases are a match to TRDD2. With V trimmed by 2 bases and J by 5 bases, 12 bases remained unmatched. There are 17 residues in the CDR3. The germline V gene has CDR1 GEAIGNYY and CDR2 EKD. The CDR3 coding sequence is TGTGCCTGTGACAATCTTCCTACGCGCTTTCCTACAGCACAACTCTTCTTT. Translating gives CACDNLPTRFPTAQLFF.

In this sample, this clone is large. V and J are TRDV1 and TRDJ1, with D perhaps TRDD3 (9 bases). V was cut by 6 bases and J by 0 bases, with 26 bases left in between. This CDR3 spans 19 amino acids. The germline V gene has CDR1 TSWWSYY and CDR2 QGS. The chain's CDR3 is CALGFLRWGMRPYTDKLIF. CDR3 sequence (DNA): TGTGCTCTTGGCTTCCTACGCTGGGGGATGAGGCCCTACACCGATAAACTCATCTTT.